Below are 30 T cell receptor beta chains sequenced from a single sample in a study of cytomegalovirus exposure and HLA in healthy donors. 13 Jbeta primers and 60 Vbeta primers were used for the PCR. Generated by immunoSEQ multiplex PCR, the TCRdb table keeps only in-frame clones and is missing some. The data hold about 180,000 clones, with around 78% observed a single time. The sequenced sample was PBMCs. Source of these receptors: a man between 18 and 35 years old in good health and CMV-seronegative.

This clone was observed a few times. This chain uses TRBV5-1 with TRBJ1-1, with D perhaps matching TRBD1 (5 bases). The CDR3 runs 18 residues. The germline gives CDR1 SGHRS, CDR2 YFSETQ. V lost 1 base and J lost 1, with 20 bases in between. The CDR3 spells CASSLSPLRQSQNTEAFF. The CDR3 coding sequence is TGCGCCAGCAGCTTGTCACCCCTTCGACAGTCGCAGAACACTGAAGCTTTCTTT.

This rearrangement joins TRBV5-6 to TRBJ2-7; 11 bases match TRBD2. Germline trimming cut 0 bases from V and 3 bases from J; bases unmatched to any gene: 11. CDR1 is SGHDT and CDR2 is YYEEEE in the germline V gene. There are 18 residues in the CDR3. In DNA, the CDR3 is TGTGCCAGCAGCTTGGCCGGGGGACTAGCGGAGATTCTCTACGAGCAGTACTTC. This encodes CASSLAGGLAEILYEQYF. Based on the CDR3 plus reference TRBV5-6 and TRBJ2-7, the full variable domain is DAGVTQSPTHLIKTRGQQVTLRCSPKSGHDTVSWYQQALGQGPQFIFQYYEEEERQRGNFPDRFSGHQFPNYSSELNVNALLLGDSALYLCASSLAGGLAEILYEQYFGPGTRLTVT.

The V gene is TRBV5-1, the J gene TRBJ2-3; 9 bases line up with TRBD2. This CDR3 is 16 amino acids long. Germline lookup yields CDR1 SGHRS and CDR2 YFSETQ. With 1 base clipped from V and 4 bases from J, the junction kept 7 bases outside the gene matches. The chain's CDR3 is CASSLPAGGPSDTQYF. The DNA of the CDR3 is TGCGCCAGCAGCTTGCCGGCGGGAGGGCCCTCAGATACGCAGTATTTT.

This chain connects TRBV2 to TRBJ2-3; 7 nucleotides align to TRBD2. Looked up from germline, CDR1 is SNHLY and CDR2 is FYNNEI. This CDR3 has 21 residues. Trimming removed 8 bases from V and 4 bases from J; junction bases left unmatched: 30. CDR3 nucleotides: TGTGCCAGCGGCCGTTCTCCCTCTCGGCTAGCCCCATCCCGGGAGGCAGATACGCAGTATTTT. Translating gives CASGRSPSRLAPSREADTQYF.

This clone was seen only a few times. The rearrangement joins TRBV2 to TRBJ2-1, with 8 bases matching TRBD2. The V gene end was trimmed by 6 bases and the J gene end by 6 bases; junction bases not matched to a gene: 7. There are 14 residues in the CDR3. Germline V CDR1 and CDR2: SNHLY, FYNNEI. CDR3 region: CASSQNAGGNEQFF. The CDR3 bases are TGTGCCAGCAGCCAAAACGCGGGGGGCAATGAGCAGTTCTTC. The variable domain in full, completed from reference TRBV2 and TRBJ2-1, reads EPEVTQTPSHQVTQMGQEVILRCVPISNHLYFYWYRQILGQKVEFLVSFYNNEISEKSEIFDDQFSVERPDGSNFTLKIRSTKLEDSAMYFCASSQNAGGNEQFFGPGTRLTVL.

The chain uses TRBV30 and TRBJ1-5; D call uncertain. Germline lookup yields CDR1 GTSNPN and CDR2 SVGIG (reference sequence). This CDR3 contains 13 residues. V was pared by 1 base and J by 7 bases, with 11 bases between. CDR3 residues: CAWSGRSGQPQHF. The CDR3 bases are TGTGCCTGGAGTGGGCGGTCGGGGCAGCCCCAGCATTTT.

As for this clone: Additional DNA sequences in this sample encode the identical CDR3. This chain connects TRBV27 to TRBJ1-1; D is undetermined. The CDR3 covers 15 residues. V lost 2 bases, J lost 2 bases, and 12 bases lay in between. Per the germline V gene, CDR1 is MNHEY and CDR2 is SMNVEV (reference sequence). CDR3 sequence (DNA): TGTGCCAGCAGTTTAGGGCAGACCTATAACACTGAAGCTTTCTTT. Protein product: CASSLGQTYNTEAFF.

The chain employs TRBV2 and TRBJ2-1; 12 bases are shared with TRBD2. CDR3 length equals 14 residues. CDR1 SNHLY and CDR2 FYNNEI come from the germline V gene. The ends lost 8 bases at V and 8 bases at J; junction bases unmatched: 7. The DNA for the CDR3 is TGTGCCAGCGAGACTAGCGGGGGCTCAGATGAGCAGTTCTTC. Translation gives CASETSGGSDEQFF.

V and J are TRBV2 and TRBJ1-1, with 10 bases that match TRBD1. This CDR3 contains 14 residues. CDR1 and CDR2 (germline): SNHLY, FYNNEI. V dropped 6 bases and J dropped 0; count of bases not matched to a gene: 1. In DNA, the CDR3 is TGTGCCAGCAGGGGACAGGGGATGAACACTGAAGCTTTCTTT. Its translation: CASRGQGMNTEAFF.

The CDR3 DNA follows: TGTGCCAGCAGCCCCGGACGGGGGGATGAAAAACTGTTTTTT. It codes for CASSPGRGDEKLFF. The chain employs TRBV7-2 and TRBJ1-4, with D possibly being TRBD1 (5 bases). The germline V and J ends were trimmed by 5 bases and 6 bases, with 13 bases remaining between them. This CDR3 has 14 residues. Germline V gene sequence: CDR1 SGHTA, CDR2 FQGNSA.

This clone has more than one count but fewer than ten. The chain carries TRBV7-3 and TRBJ2-6; 12 bases line up with TRBD2. The junction had 10 bases not matched to a gene; V was cut back by 5 bases and J by 5 bases. The CDR3 length is 18 residues. Germline V gives CDR1 SGHTA, CDR2 FQGTGA. The CDR3 nucleotides are TGTGCCAGCAGCCCCCGACTAGCGGGAGAGTTAAGGGCCAACGTCCTGACTTTC. Translating it yields CASSPRLAGELRANVLTF.

This clone showed up just once. This chain uses TRBV19 with TRBJ2-5, with D tentatively TRBD2 (5 bases). The CDR3 length is 14 residues. Germline CDR1 is LNHDA and CDR2 is SQIVND (reference sequence). V was trimmed by 3 bases and J by 1 base, leaving 9 bases between them. This chain's CDR3 is CASSMPTTQETQYF. The CDR3 DNA reads as TGTGCCAGTAGTATGCCGACTACCCAAGAGACCCAGTACTTC. Filled out from reference TRBV19 and TRBJ2-5, the complete variable domain reads DGGITQSPKYLFRKEGQNVTLSCEQNLNHDAMYWYRQDPGQGLRLIYYSQIVNDFQKGDIAEGYSVSREKKESFPLTVTSAQKNPTAFYLCASSMPTTQETQYFGPGTRLLVL.

V is TRBV6-1 and J is TRBJ2-2; TRBD2 matches 7 bases. Trimming cost V 8 bases and J 4 bases; bases outside gene matches: 4. CDR3 size: 13 residues. From germline, CDR1 is MNHNS and CDR2 SASEGT. CDR3 loop: CASGGVGTGELFF. For the CDR3, the DNA is TGTGCCAGCGGGGGGGTCGGCACCGGGGAGCTGTTTTTT.

The V and J genes are TRBV5-4 and TRBJ2-7; D gene unclear. Germline-derived CDR1 and CDR2 are SGHNT and YYREEE (reference sequence). The CDR3 is 11 amino acids. The germline V and J ends were trimmed by 1 base and 5 bases, with 4 bases remaining between them. CDR3 loop: CASSLFDEQYF. CDR3 coding DNA: TGTGCCAGCAGCTTGTTCGACGAGCAGTACTTC.

This clone was found a few times. The chain employs TRBV9 and TRBJ2-3, with 7 bases identical to TRBD2. The CDR3 covers 18 residues. Germline CDR1 SGDLS, CDR2 YYNGEE. Losses at the gene ends were 0 bases for V and 0 bases for J; bases not matched to a gene: 10. The CDR3 DNA reads as TGTGCCAGCAGCGTAGTAGGGGCTAGCGGACCAAGCACAGATACGCAGTATTTT. Translating gives CASSVVGASGPSTDTQYF.

The chain carries TRBV6-6 and TRBJ1-5; 8 bases are shared with TRBD1. Trimming removed 2 bases from V and 13 bases from J; junction bases left unmatched: 4. CDR1 is MNHNY and CDR2 is SVGAGI in the germline V gene (reference sequence). The CDR3 length is 12 residues. CDR3 DNA sequence: TGTGCCAGCAGTTACCCGACAGGGGAACAGCATTTT. Protein product: CASSYPTGEQHF.

This clone was observed a few times. The gene calls are TRBV4-1 and TRBJ1-2; D remains unclear. Trimming left V 1 base short and J 8 bases short, with 17 bases between. The germline V gene encodes CDR1 MGHRA and CDR2 YSYEKL. The CDR3 runs 15 residues. CDR3 residues: CASSQASISGFGYTF. The CDR3 bases are TGCGCCAGCAGCCAAGCCAGCATATCGGGATTCGGCTACACCTTC.

The chain carries TRBV9 and TRBJ2-1; D is unclear. CDR3 length equals 13 residues. Germline-derived CDR1 and CDR2 are SGDLS and YYNGEE. V was pared by 0 bases and J by 10 bases, with 11 bases between. The CDR3 is CASSVGVAGEQFF. CDR3 DNA: TGTGCCAGCAGCGTAGGGGTAGCCGGCGAGCAGTTCTTC.

As regards this clone: At one end, the junction sequence differs from germline, possibly due to a read error. The chain couples TRBV7-9 to TRBJ2-7, with 12 bases fitting TRBD2. Germline V lookup: CDR1 SEHNR, CDR2 FQNEAQ (reference sequence). The CDR3 loop spans 17 amino acids. CDR3: CSSSSGLAGPGGYEQYF. The DNA of the CDR3 is TGTTCCAGCAGCTCAGGACTAGCGGGGCCCGGGGGTTACGAGCAGTACTTC.

The chain links TRBV9 to TRBJ2-3; 8 bases match TRBD2. Germline V gene sequence: CDR1 SGDLS, CDR2 YYNGEE. V lost 0 bases and J lost 1; bases outside the gene matches: 4. The CDR3 is 16 residues long. The CDR3 DNA reads TGTGCCAGCAGCGTAGAAGCGGGAGTGGGCACAGATACGCAGTATTTT. Residues: CASSVEAGVGTDTQYF.

This clone showed up just a few times. The chain joins TRBV11-2 to TRBJ1-4; D may be TRBD1 (6 bases). V was pared by 5 bases and J by 10 bases, with 20 bases between. Germline CDR1 is SGHAT and CDR2 is FQNNGV. The CDR3 sequence is 15 residues long. CDR3 loop: CASSMGTLVRGKLFF. The CDR3 DNA follows: TGTGCCAGCAGCATGGGGACACTTGTTCGGGGAAAACTGTTTTTT.

The chain links TRBV7-3 to TRBJ1-3, with a weak D call TRBD1 (5 bases). This CDR3 has 15 residues. Trimming removed 0 bases from V and 1 base from J, with 7 bases in between. CDR1 and CDR2 (germline): SGHTA, FQGTGA. The CDR3 loop reads CASSLTGVSGNTIYF. CDR3 sequence (DNA): TGTGCCAGCAGCTTAACAGGGGTGTCTGGAAACACCATATATTTT.

CDR3 coding DNA: TGTGCCAGCAGTTTACGTTTAGCGGGGGGGCCTACGGTCGATGAGCAGTTCTTC. Its protein is CASSLRLAGGPTVDEQFF. This chain links TRBV27 with TRBJ2-1; TRBD2 matches 11 bases. V was clipped by 2 bases and J by 8 bases; unmatched bases: 14. CDR3 length equals 18 residues. In germline, CDR1 is MNHEY, CDR2 SMNVEV (reference sequence).

The chain employs TRBV2 and TRBJ1-2; 7 nucleotides align to TRBD1. CDR3 size: 14 residues. The germline CDR1 and CDR2 sequences are SNHLY and FYNNEI. The V segment lost 3 bases and the J segment 5 bases; nucleotides outside the gene matches: 6. CDR3 protein: CASSDTGVGYGYTF. The CDR3 bases are TGTGCCAGCAGTGATACAGGGGTCGGGTATGGCTACACCTTC. Combining the CDR3 with reference TRBV2 and TRBJ1-2 gives the whole variable domain EPEVTQTPSHQVTQMGQEVILRCVPISNHLYFYWYRQILGQKVEFLVSFYNNEISEKSEIFDDQFSVERPDGSNFTLKIRSTKLEDSAMYFCASSDTGVGYGYTFGSGTRLTVV.

This clone has only a few counts. The rearrangement joins TRBV5-1 to TRBJ2-2; possible D gene TRBD2, 5 bases. CDR1 is SGHRS, CDR2 YFSETQ, per germline. V lost 6 bases to trimming and J lost 3 bases, with 12 bases between them. There are 14 residues in the CDR3. The CDR3: CASMVALDTGELFF. CDR3 sequence (DNA): TGCGCCAGCATGGTAGCGTTGGACACCGGGGAGCTGTTTTTT.

The chain combines TRBV4-2 with TRBJ2-2, with D perhaps matching TRBD2 (7 bases). Per the germline V gene, CDR1 is LGHNA and CDR2 is YNFKEQ. The CDR3 length is 17 residues. The V gene lost 2 bases and the J gene lost 4 bases, with 17 bases spanning the gap. This CDR3 reads CASSQTGGPGSTGELFF. The CDR3 DNA reads TGTGCCAGCAGCCAAACCGGGGGGCCAGGGAGCACCGGGGAGCTGTTTTTT.

This clone was detected only a few times. This sequence joins TRBV7-9 and TRBJ1-1, with 9 bases identical to TRBD1. Germline CDR1 and CDR2: SEHNR and FQNEAQ (reference sequence). J was trimmed by 9 bases and V by 1 base; bases with no gene match: 6. The CDR3 is 14 amino acids. CDR3 DNA: TGTGCCAGCAGCTTAGAAGGGACAGGGCTTAAAGCTTTCTTT. Translation gives CASSLEGTGLKAFF.

As for this clone: A junction end diverges from the germline sequence, so it may reflect a read error. This chain uses TRBV10-3 with TRBJ2-1; 14 bases line up with TRBD2. Germline values: CDR1 ENHRY, CDR2 SYGVKD. The CDR3 covers 18 residues. Here the CDR3 DNA reads TGTGCCATCAGTGAGTCAGCGACTAGCGGGAGGGCCTACACTGAGCAGTTCTTC. As protein: CAISESATSGRAYTEQFF.

This chain's CDR3 is CASSPTGVDEQFF. Written as DNA, the CDR3 is TGTGCCAGCAGCCCGACAGGGGTGGATGAGCAGTTCTTC. The chain combines TRBV5-4 with TRBJ2-1, with TRBD1 identical over 8 bases. CDR1 SGHNT and CDR2 YYREEE come from the germline V gene (reference sequence). Trimming took 4 bases from V and 8 from J; bases not matched to a gene: 5. CDR3 length equals 13 residues.

This clone is a singleton in its sample. The chain couples TRBV5-6 to TRBJ2-5; 9 nucleotides line up with TRBD1. Germline loops: CDR1 SGHDT, CDR2 YYEEEE. The CDR3 runs to 16 residues. The V segment lost 1 base and the J segment 5 bases; nucleotides outside the gene matches: 9. The CDR3 loop reads CASSLPSGQGTETQYF. Here the CDR3 DNA reads TGTGCCAGCAGCTTGCCATCGGGACAGGGTACCGAGACCCAGTACTTC.